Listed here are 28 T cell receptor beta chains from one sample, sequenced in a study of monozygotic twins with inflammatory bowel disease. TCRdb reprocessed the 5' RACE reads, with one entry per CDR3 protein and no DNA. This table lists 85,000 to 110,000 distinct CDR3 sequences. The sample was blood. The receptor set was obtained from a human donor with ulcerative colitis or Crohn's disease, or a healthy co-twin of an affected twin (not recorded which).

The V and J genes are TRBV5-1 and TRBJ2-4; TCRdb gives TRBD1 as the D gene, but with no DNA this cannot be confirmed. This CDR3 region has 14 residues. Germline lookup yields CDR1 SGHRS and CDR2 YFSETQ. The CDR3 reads CASSLQGSENIQYF.

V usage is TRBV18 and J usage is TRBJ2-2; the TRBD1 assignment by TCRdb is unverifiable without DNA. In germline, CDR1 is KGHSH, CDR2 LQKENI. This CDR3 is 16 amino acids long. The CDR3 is CASSPVYRSDTGELFF.

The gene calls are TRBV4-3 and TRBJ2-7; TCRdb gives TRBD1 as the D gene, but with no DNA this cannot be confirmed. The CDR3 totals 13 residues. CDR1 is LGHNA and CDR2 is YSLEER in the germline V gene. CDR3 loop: CASSQDSRFEQYF.

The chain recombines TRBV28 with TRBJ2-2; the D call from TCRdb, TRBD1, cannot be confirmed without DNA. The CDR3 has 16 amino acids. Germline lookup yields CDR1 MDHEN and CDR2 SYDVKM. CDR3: CASSPSGKGGTGELFF.

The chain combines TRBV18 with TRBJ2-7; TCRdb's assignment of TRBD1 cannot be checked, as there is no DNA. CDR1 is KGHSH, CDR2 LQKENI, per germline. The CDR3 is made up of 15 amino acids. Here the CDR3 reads CASSPAPTGRYEQYF.

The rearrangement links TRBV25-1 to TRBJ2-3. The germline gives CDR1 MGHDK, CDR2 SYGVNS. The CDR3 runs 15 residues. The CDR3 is CASSAVDHPTDTQYF.

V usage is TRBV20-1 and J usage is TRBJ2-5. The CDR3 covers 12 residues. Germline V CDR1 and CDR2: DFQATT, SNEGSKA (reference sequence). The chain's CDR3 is CSASVLVETQYF.

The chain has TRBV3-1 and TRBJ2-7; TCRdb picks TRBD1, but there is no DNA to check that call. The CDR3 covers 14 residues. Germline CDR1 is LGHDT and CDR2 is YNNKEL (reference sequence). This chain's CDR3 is CASSQDQQVREQYF.

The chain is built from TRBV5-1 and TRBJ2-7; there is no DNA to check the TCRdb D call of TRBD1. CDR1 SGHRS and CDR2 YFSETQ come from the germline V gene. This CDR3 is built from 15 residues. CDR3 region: CASSLQDREVDEQYF.

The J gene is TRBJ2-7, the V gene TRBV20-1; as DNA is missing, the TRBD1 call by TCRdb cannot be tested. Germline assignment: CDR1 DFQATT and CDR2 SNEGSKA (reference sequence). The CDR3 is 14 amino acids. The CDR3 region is CSGVEGQGASEQYF.

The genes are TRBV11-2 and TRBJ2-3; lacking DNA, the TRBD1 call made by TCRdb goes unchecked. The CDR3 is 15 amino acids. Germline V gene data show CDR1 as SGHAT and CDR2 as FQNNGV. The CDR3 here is CASSLDGDRGDTQYF.

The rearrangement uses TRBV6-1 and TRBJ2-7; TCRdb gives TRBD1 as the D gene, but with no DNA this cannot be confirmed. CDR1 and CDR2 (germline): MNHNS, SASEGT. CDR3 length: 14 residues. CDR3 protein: CASKYRGPLYEQYF.

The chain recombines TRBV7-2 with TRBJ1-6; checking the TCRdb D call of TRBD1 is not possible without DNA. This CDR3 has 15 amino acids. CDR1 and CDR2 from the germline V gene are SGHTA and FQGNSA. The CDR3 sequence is CASSLSGQHNSPLHF.

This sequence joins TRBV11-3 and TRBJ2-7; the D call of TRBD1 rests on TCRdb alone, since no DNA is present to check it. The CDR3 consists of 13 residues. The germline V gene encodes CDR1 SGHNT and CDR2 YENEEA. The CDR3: CASSLFGQDEQYF. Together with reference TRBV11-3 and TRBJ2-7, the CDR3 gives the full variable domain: EAGVVQSPRYKIIEKKQPVAFWCNPISGHNTLYWYLQNLGQGPELLIRYENEEAVDDSQLPKDRFSAERLKGVDSTLKIQPAELGDSAVYLCASSLFGQDEQYFGPGTRLTVT.

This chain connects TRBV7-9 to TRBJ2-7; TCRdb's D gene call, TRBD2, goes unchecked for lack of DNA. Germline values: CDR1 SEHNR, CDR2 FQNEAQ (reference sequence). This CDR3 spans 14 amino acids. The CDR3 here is CASSLEGFSYEQYF.

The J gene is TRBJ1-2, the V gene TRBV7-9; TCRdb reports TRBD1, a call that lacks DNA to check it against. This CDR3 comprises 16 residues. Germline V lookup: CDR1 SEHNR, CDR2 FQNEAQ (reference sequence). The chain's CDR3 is CASSRDNPRLNYGYTF. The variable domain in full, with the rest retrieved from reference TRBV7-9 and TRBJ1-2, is DTGVSQNPRHKITKRGQNVTFRCDPISEHNRLYWYRQTLGQGPEFLTYFQNEAQLEKSRLLSDRFSAERPKGSFSTLEIQRTEQGDSAMYLCASSRDNPRLNYGYTFGSGTRLTVV.

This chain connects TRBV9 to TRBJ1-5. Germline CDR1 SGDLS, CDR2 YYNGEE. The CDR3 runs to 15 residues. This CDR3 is CASSASIGGNQPQHF.

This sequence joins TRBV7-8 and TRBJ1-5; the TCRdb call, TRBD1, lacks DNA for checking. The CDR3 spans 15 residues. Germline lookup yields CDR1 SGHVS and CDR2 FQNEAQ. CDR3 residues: CASSRTDDSNQPQHF.

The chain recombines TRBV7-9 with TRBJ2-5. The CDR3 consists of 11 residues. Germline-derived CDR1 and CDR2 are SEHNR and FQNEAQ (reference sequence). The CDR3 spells CASSLVETQYF.

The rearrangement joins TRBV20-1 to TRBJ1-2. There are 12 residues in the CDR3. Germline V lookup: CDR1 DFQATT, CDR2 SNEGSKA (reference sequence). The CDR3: CSANEGFSGYTF.

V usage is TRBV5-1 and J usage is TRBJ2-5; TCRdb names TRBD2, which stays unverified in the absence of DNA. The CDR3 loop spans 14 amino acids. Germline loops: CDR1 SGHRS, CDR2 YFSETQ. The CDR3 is CASSLEGNKETQYF.

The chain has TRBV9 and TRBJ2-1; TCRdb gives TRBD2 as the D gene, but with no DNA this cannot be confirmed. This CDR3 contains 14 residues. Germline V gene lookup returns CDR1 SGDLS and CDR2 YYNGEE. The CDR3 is CASSVVGGAIEQFF.

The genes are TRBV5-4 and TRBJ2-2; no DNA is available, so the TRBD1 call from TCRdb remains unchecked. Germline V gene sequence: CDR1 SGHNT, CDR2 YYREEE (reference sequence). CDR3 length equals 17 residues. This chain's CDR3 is CASSVPRQGTNTGELFF. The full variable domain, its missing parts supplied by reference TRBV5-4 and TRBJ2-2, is ETGVTQSPTHLIKTRGQQVTLRCSSQSGHNTVSWYQQALGQGPQFIFQYYREEENGRGNFPPRFSGLQFPNYSSELNVNALELDDSALYLCASSVPRQGTNTGELFFGEGSRLTVL.

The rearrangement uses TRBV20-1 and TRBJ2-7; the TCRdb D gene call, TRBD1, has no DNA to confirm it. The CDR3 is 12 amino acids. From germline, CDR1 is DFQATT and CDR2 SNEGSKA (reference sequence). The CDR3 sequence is CSAAVGGGEQYF.

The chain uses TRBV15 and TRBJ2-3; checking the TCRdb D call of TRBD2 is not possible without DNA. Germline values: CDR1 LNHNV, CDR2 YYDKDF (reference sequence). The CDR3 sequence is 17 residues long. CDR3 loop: CATSRDTRLAGTDTQYF.

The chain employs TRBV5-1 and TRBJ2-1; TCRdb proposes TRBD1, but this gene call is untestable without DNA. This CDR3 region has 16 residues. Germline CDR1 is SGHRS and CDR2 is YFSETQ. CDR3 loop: CASSPTGTGSTNEQFF.

The CDR3 loop reads CASSFDTDTQYF. The chain employs TRBV7-9 and TRBJ2-3. The germline CDR1 and CDR2 sequences are SEHNR and FQNEAQ (reference sequence). The CDR3 has 12 amino acids.

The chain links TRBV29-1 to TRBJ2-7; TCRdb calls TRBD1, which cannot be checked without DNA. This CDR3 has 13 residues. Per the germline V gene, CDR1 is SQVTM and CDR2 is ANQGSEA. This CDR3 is CSAEAGRGYEQYF.